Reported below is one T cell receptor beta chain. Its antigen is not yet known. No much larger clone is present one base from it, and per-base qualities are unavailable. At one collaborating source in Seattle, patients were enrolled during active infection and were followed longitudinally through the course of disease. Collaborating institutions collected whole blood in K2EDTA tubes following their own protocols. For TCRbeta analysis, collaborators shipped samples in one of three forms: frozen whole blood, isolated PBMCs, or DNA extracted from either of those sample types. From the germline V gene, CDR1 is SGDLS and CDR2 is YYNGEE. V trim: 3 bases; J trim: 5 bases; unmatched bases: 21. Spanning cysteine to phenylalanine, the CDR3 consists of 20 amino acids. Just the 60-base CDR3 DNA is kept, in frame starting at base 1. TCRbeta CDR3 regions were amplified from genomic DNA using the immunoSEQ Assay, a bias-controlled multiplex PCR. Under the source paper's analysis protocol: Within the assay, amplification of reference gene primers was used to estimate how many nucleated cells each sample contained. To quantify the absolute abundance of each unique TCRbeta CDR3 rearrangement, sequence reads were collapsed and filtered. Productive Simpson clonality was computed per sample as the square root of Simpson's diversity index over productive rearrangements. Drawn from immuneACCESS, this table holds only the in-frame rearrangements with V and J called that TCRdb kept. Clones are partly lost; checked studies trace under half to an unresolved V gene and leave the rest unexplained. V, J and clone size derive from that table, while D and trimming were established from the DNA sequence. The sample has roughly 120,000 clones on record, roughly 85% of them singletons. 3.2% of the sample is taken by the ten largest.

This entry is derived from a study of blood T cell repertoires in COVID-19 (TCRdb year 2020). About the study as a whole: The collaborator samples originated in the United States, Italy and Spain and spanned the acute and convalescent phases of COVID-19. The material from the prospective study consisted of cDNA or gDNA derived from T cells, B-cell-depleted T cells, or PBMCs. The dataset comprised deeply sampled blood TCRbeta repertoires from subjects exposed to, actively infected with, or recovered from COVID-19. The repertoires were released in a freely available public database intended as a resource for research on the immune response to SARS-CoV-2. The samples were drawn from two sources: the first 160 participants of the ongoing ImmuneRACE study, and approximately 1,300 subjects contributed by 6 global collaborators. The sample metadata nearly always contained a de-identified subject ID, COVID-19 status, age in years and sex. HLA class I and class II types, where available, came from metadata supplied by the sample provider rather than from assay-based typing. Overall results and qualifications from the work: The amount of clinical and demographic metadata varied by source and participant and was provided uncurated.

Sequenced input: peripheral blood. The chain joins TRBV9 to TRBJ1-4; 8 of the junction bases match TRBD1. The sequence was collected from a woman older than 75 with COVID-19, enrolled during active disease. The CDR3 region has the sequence CASSGPSGGQAAALNEKLFF. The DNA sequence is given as TGTGCCAGCAGCGGCCCTTCGGGGGGACAGGCGGCTGCATTGAATGAAAAACTGTTTTTT.